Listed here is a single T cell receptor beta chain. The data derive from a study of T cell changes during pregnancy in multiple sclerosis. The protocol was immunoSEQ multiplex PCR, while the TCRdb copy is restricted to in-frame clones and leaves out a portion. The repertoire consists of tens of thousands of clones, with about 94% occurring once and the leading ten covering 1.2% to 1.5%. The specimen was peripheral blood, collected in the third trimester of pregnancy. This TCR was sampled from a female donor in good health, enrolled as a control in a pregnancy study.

CDR3 DNA: TGTGCCAGCAGTTTCAGACAGCGCAGAGCTAACTATGGCTACACCTTC. Translated, it gives CASSFRQRRANYGYTF. This chain links TRBV28 with TRBJ1-2; D may be TRBD1 (5 bases). Germline V gives CDR1 MDHEN, CDR2 SYDVKM. V was cut by 3 bases and J by 0 bases, with 14 bases left in between. The length of the CDR3 is 16 residues.